This T cell receptor (beta chain) appears in the sequencing data of a study of T-cell memory formation after mild COVID-19. The table lists this clonotype with many counts. In TCRdb, the 5' RACE reads were re-called with MiXCR into one record per CDR3 protein. The table has around 320,000 distinct CDR3 sequences, 25% to 30% seen once. CDR1 SGDLS and CDR2 YYNGEE come from the germline V gene. V was shortened by 3 bases and J by 3 bases, with 7 bases between the two germline ends. The CDR3 covers 12 residues. This receptor was identified in an adult woman who had mild COVID-19 (a few samples of this study predate the infection). Cell type and time point are not known. Sequencing was performed on PBMCs or a T cell subset sorted from them (not recorded which). The chain combines TRBV9 with TRBJ2-7, with unresolved D. CDR3 nucleotide sequence: TGTGCCAGCAGCGCCGGTGGCTACGAGCAGTACTTC. Its translation is CASSAGGYEQYF.